One and the same sample provided the 19 T cell receptor beta chains below, sequenced in a study of identical twins' blood T cells (dated by TCRdb to 2013 to 2014). The method behind the library was 5' RACE. TCRdb names Illumina Genome Analyzer IIx as the instrument used. The public reads were reprocessed in TCRdb via fastp at Q25 and MiXCR, keeping in-frame beta chains. Records with the same CDR3 protein are collapsed into one entry carrying the most frequent genes and DNA. This sample has hundreds of thousands of distinct CDR3 sequences in its table, and about 28% of those were observed once. The top ten hold around 5.6% of the sample. The material sequenced was PBMCs. Receptors originate from a woman aged 18 to 49 in good health.

The table lists this clonotype with many counts. The CDR3 loop is CASSTDSTDTQYF. The CDR3 DNA sequence: TGTGCCAGCAGTACGGATAGCACAGATACGCAGTATTTT. This chain connects TRBV25-1 to TRBJ2-3; no reliable D call. CDR1 is MGHDK, CDR2 SYGVNS, per germline. There are 13 residues in the CDR3. V lost 5 bases, J lost 0 bases, and 6 bases lay in between.

This rearrangement joins TRBV7-2 to TRBJ2-1; the D gene is possibly TRBD1 (5 bases). The CDR3 spans 15 residues. Trimming stripped 2 bases from V and 8 bases from J, with 16 bases between. In germline, CDR1 is SGHTA, CDR2 FQGNSA. CDR3 DNA sequence: TGTGCCAGCAGCTTAAGGGGAACAGGCTTCTATGAGCAGTTCTTC. It encodes CASSLRGTGFYEQFF.

The chain has TRBV20-1 and TRBJ1-2; the D is unclear. The CDR3 runs 12 residues. V was cut by 1 base and J by 7 bases, with 10 bases left in between. Germline V gene sequence: CDR1 DFQATT, CDR2 SNEGSKA (reference sequence). DNA for the CDR3: TGCAGTGCTAGAGGGGTGGGTTTTGGCTACACCTTC. Amino acids: CSARGVGFGYTF.

This clonotype was seen at least ten times. V and J are TRBV6-5 and TRBJ1-6; TRBD1 aligns across 9 bases. This CDR3 has 19 residues. The germline CDR1 and CDR2 sequences are MNHEY and SVGAGI. After removal of 0 bases from V and 0 bases from J, the junction contained 6 bases not matched to a gene. The CDR3 coding sequence is TGTGCCAGCAGTTACTCCGGGACAGGGAGAAGCTCCTATAATTCACCCCTCCACTTT. It specifies CASSYSGTGRSSYNSPLHF.

This clonotype was seen at least ten times. The V call is TRBV3-1, the J call TRBJ1-2; D might be TRBD1 (5 bases). V was cut by 4 bases and J by 4 bases, with 16 bases left in between. Germline CDR1 LGHDT, CDR2 YNNKEL (reference sequence). CDR3 length: 15 residues. The chain's CDR3 is CASSRQGANFYGYTF. In DNA, the CDR3 is TGTGCCAGCAGCCGTCAAGGGGCGAATTTCTATGGCTACACCTTC.

This clonotype was detected ten times or more. The rearrangement joins TRBV6-5 to TRBJ1-1, with TRBD1 as a possible D gene (5 bases). The germline V gene encodes CDR1 MNHEY and CDR2 SVGAGI. The CDR3 length is 13 residues. V lost 10 bases and J 2 bases, leaving 14 bases between the germline ends. The CDR3 DNA follows: TGTGCCACCCAAGACAGACTTAACACTGAAGCTTTCTTT. It specifies CATQDRLNTEAFF.

Turning to this clonotype: This may stem from a read error, because a much larger clone lies one nucleotide away. This chain links TRBV12-3 or TRBV12-4 with TRBJ2-2; TRBD2 is a possible D gene (5 bases). The CDR3 has 12 amino acids. With 5 bases removed from V and 7 bases from J, the gap between germline ends came to 8 bases. The CDR3: CASSGSGGELFF. The CDR3 DNA follows: TGTGCCAGCAGTGGAAGCGGCGGGGAGCTGTTTTTT.

The V and J genes are TRBV19 and TRBJ1-2; D is possibly TRBD1 (5 bases). V was trimmed by 8 bases and J by 2 bases, leaving 9 bases between them. CDR1 LNHDA and CDR2 SQIVND come from the germline V gene (reference sequence). The CDR3 has 12 amino acids. CDR3 region: CASVRGNYGYTF. DNA of the CDR3: TGTGCCAGTGTGCGGGGGAACTATGGCTACACCTTC.

The V and J genes are TRBV19 and TRBJ1-5; D unclear. CDR1 and CDR2 from the germline V gene are LNHDA and SQIVND (reference sequence). V lost 6 bases, J lost 0 bases, and 18 bases lay in between. The CDR3 is 17 residues long. CDR3 coding DNA: TGTGCCAGTAGATCTACCCGGACGGTCCATAGCAATCAGCCCCAGCATTTT. It translates to CASRSTRTVHSNQPQHF.

Turning to this clonotype: A read error may be the cause here, since a much bigger clone is one base away. V is TRBV29-1 and J is TRBJ2-1, with D uncertain. CDR1 is SQVTM, CDR2 ANQGSEA, per germline. This CDR3 has 15 residues. Trimming left V 7 bases short and J 0 bases short, with 16 bases between. The CDR3 is CSAGPGSSSYNEQFF. The DNA of the CDR3 is TGCAGCGCTGGACCAGGCAGTAGCTCCTACAATGAGCAGTTCTTC.

This clonotype was picked up many times. V is TRBV18 and J is TRBJ1-5; 8 nucleotides line up with TRBD1. The ends lost 2 bases at V and 8 bases at J; junction bases unmatched: 5. The CDR3 runs to 14 residues. In germline, CDR1 is KGHSH, CDR2 LQKENI. DNA of the CDR3: TGTGCCAGCTCACCAGGACAGGGCGCGAAGCCCCAGCATTTT. This encodes CASSPGQGAKPQHF.

The chain uses TRBV29-1 and TRBJ1-2; D remains ambiguous. The CDR3 is 17 amino acids. V was shortened by 2 bases and J by 6 bases, with 25 bases between the two germline ends. CDR1 is SQVTM and CDR2 is ANQGSEA in the germline V gene. The CDR3 here is CSVEYVMSRVQFNGYTF. The DNA of the CDR3 is TGCAGCGTTGAATATGTAATGTCCCGGGTACAGTTTAATGGCTACACCTTC. Using reference TRBV29-1 and TRBJ1-2 for the parts outside the CDR3, the full variable domain is SAVISQKPSRDICQRGTSLTIQCQVDSQVTMMFWYRQQPGQSLTLIATANQGSEATYESGFVIDKFPISRPNLTFSTLTVSNMSPEDSSIYLCSVEYVMSRVQFNGYTFGSGTRLTVV.

This clonotype was found a few times. V gene TRBV11-2 combines with J gene TRBJ2-7; tentative D call: TRBD1 (5 bases). There are 14 residues in the CDR3. Deletions cut 2 bases from V and 2 bases from J, with 10 bases between. CDR1 is SGHAT, CDR2 FQNNGV, per germline. CDR3 protein: CASSLSGWTYEQYF. The CDR3 DNA follows: TGTGCCAGCAGCTTATCAGGGTGGACCTACGAGCAGTACTTC. The full variable domain, with the rest looked up from reference TRBV11-2 and TRBJ2-7, is EAGVAQSPRYKIIEKRQSVAFWCNPISGHATLYWYQQILGQGPKLLIQFQNNGVVDDSQLPKDRFSAERLKGVDSTLKIQPAKLEDSAVYLCASSLSGWTYEQYFGPGTRLTVT.

The V call is TRBV20-1, the J call TRBJ1-1; D gene unclear. The CDR3 length is 12 residues. Between the trimmed V and J ends, which lost 6 bases and 4 bases, there was a span of 12 bases. Germline CDR1 is DFQATT and CDR2 is SNEGSKA (reference sequence). DNA for the CDR3: TGCAGTGCCTCGACACGGGGCACTGAAGCTTTCTTT. This encodes CSASTRGTEAFF.

This clonotype was detected ten times or more. V usage is TRBV11-2 and J usage is TRBJ2-3; D gene unclear. CDR1 and CDR2 from the germline V gene are SGHAT and FQNNGV. This CDR3 comprises 12 residues. Trimming pared 3 bases from V and 9 bases from J, leaving 10 bases between. The CDR3 DNA sequence: TGTGCCAGCAGCTTCGGAGCATCCACGCAGTATTTT. It translates to CASSFGASTQYF.

The chain combines TRBV30 with TRBJ2-1; perhaps D is TRBD1 or TRBD2 (6 bases each). V gave up 3 bases and J gave up 7 bases, with 16 bases separating them. CDR3 size: 14 residues. Germline loops: CDR1 GTSNPN, CDR2 SVGIG (reference sequence). CDR3 bases: TGTGCCTGGAGAGGAGGGGACACCGGGAATGAGCAGTTCTTC. Protein product: CAWRGGDTGNEQFF.

The rearrangement uses TRBV11-2 and TRBJ1-2, with D possibly TRBD1 on 5 matching bases. Germline values: CDR1 SGHAT, CDR2 FQNNGV. Trimming cost V 4 bases and J 7 bases, with 7 bases left between them. The length of the CDR3 is 11 residues. The DNA for the CDR3 is TGTGCCAGCAGCTGGGGGGGTGGCTACACCTTC. Translated: CASSWGGGYTF.

This clonotype turned up a few times. This sequence joins TRBV6-6 and TRBJ2-2; D perhaps matches TRBD2 (6 bases). This CDR3 spans 14 amino acids. Germline CDR1 and CDR2: MNHNY and SVGAGI (reference sequence). V was trimmed by 7 bases and J by 1 base, leaving 10 bases between them. CDR3 sequence (DNA): TGTGCCAGCACCCCGGGGGTGAACACCGGGGAGCTGTTTTTT. Translated: CASTPGVNTGELFF.

DNA of the CDR3: TGTGCCAGCAGCCCCCGGACTAGCGGGAGTAGATACAATGAGCAGTTCTTC. Translated, it gives CASSPRTSGSRYNEQFF. This chain uses TRBV9 with TRBJ2-1; 13 nucleotides line up with TRBD2. Germline V gene lookup returns CDR1 SGDLS and CDR2 YYNGEE. V dropped 4 bases and J dropped 4; count of bases not matched to a gene: 8. CDR3 size: 17 residues.